Presented here are 11 T cell receptor beta chains from one specimen sequenced in a study of T cells in Graves' hyperthyroidism and ophthalmopathy. From RNA transcripts, TCR beta CDR3 regions were amplified. An initial round of RT-PCR targeting the TCR CDR3 relied on the HTBI primer set. Each CDR3 protein is one row after TCRdb ran MiXCR on the multiplex PCR reads. The sample comprises roughly 500,000 distinct CDR3 sequences, approximately 49% of which are singletons, and around two fifths rests with the top ten. Sequenced input: peripheral blood or thyroid tissue (not recorded which). Receptors were obtained from an adult woman with Graves' disease, either hyperthyroidism or ophthalmopathy (not recorded which).

This chain links TRBV7-7 with TRBJ2-7; 7 positions agree with TRBD1. V lost 5 bases to trimming and J lost 4 bases; unmatched junction nucleotides: 5. The CDR3 totals 13 residues. Per germline, CDR1 SSHAT and CDR2 FNYEAQ (reference sequence). In DNA, the CDR3 is TGTGCCAGCAGCACAGGGGTGGTTTACGAGCAGTACTTC. The encoded protein is CASSTGVVYEQYF.

V gene TRBV25-1 combines with J gene TRBJ1-5; the D is unclear. The CDR3 runs to 16 residues. Per the germline V gene, CDR1 is MGHDK and CDR2 is SYGVNS. The V and J ends lost 2 bases and 4 bases respectively, with 15 bases between them. For the CDR3, the DNA is TGTGCCAGCAGTGAAGGTTCGACGTATCATAATCAGCCCCAGCATTTT. Its protein is CASSEGSTYHNQPQHF.

The chain couples TRBV6-1 to TRBJ2-5, with TRBD1 matching 8 bases. J lost 5 bases, V lost 5 bases, and 13 bases had no gene match. This CDR3 is 16 amino acids long. CDR1 is MNHNS and CDR2 is SASEGT in the germline V gene. The CDR3 is CASSYFTGRGRETQYF. The CDR3 coding sequence is TGTGCCAGCAGTTACTTCACGGGCAGGGGGCGGGAGACCCAGTACTTC.

The chain links TRBV7-2 to TRBJ2-7, with 8 positions matching TRBD1. The CDR3 loop spans 15 amino acids. Germline V gene sequence: CDR1 SGHTA, CDR2 FQGNSA. V gave up 6 bases and J gave up 0 bases; unmatched junction bases: 7. CDR3: CASSDDRGGSYEQYF. DNA of the CDR3: TGTGCCAGCAGTGACGACAGGGGTGGCTCCTACGAGCAGTACTTC.

There are many counts of this clonotype. The V and J genes are TRBV5-1 and TRBJ1-5, with D tentatively TRBD1 (6 bases). From germline, CDR1 is SGHRS and CDR2 YFSETQ. Trimming removed 2 bases at V and 9 bases at J, with 12 bases between. The CDR3 length is 13 residues. The CDR3 loop reads CASSLSTGAPQHF. The CDR3 nucleotides are TGCGCCAGCAGCTTATCCACGGGGGCGCCCCAGCATTTT. The complete variable domain, with remaining parts taken from reference TRBV5-1 and TRBJ1-5, reads KAGVTQTPRYLIKTRGQQVTLSCSPISGHRSVSWYQQTPGQGLQFLFEYFSETQRNKGNFPGRFSGRQFSNSRSEMNVSTLELGDSALYLCASSLSTGAPQHFGDGTRLSIL.

This clonotype was recorded at least ten times. V is TRBV6-5 and J is TRBJ1-1; unclear D gene. CDR3 length: 15 amino acids. The germline V gene encodes CDR1 MNHEY and CDR2 SVGAGI. Between the trimmed V and J ends, which lost 0 bases and 6 bases, there was a span of 14 bases. CDR3 in amino acids: CASSYSSGRQAEAFF. DNA for the CDR3: TGTGCCAGCAGTTACTCGTCCGGGAGGCAGGCTGAAGCTTTCTTT.

Of note for this clonotype: No conserved phenylalanine or tryptophan ends this CDR3, so it is likely a read error. The DNA is omitted, as the CDR3 cannot be located on it reliably, and the CDR3 follows TCRdb's listing. The chain carries TRBV7-2 and TRBJ1-1; TRBD1 is the table's D call and was not checked against the DNA. CDR1 is SGHTA and CDR2 is FQGNSA in the germline V gene. Including both end residues, the CDR3 is 9 amino acids long. CDR3 protein: CASSPGTGV.

This chain connects TRBV7-9 to TRBJ1-2; 7 nucleotides align to TRBD1. The germline CDR1 and CDR2 sequences are SEHNR and FQNEAQ (reference sequence). V shed 6 bases, J shed 5 bases, and the junction held 6 bases outside the gene matches. The CDR3 consists of 13 residues. CDR3 sequence: CASSLTGQYGYTF. DNA of the CDR3: TGTGCCAGCAGTTTAACGGGACAGTATGGCTACACCTTC. The full variable domain, its missing parts supplied by reference TRBV7-9 and TRBJ1-2, is DTGVSQNPRHKITKRGQNVTFRCDPISEHNRLYWYRQTLGQGPEFLTYFQNEAQLEKSRLLSDRFSAERPKGSFSTLEIQRTEQGDSAMYLCASSLTGQYGYTFGSGTRLTVV.

Points on this clonotype: This may be a read error: a much more frequent sequence differs by one nucleotide. This chain joins TRBV29-1 and TRBJ2-3; weak D call: TRBD1 (7 bases). The CDR3 contains 14 residues. Trimming cost V 4 bases and J 2 bases, with 13 bases left between them. Germline loops: CDR1 SQVTM, CDR2 ANQGSEA. DNA of the CDR3: TGCAGCGTTGCAGGGGGGTTAGCCACAGATACGCAGTATTTT. Translated: CSVAGGLATDTQYF.

At least ten counts were recorded for this clonotype. DNA of the CDR3: TGTGCCAGCAGCCGACAGGTCGGCTATGGCTACACCTTC. This codes for CASSRQVGYGYTF. V gene TRBV7-9 combines with J gene TRBJ1-2, with D perhaps matching TRBD1 (6 bases). This CDR3 has 13 amino acids. V was cut by 5 bases and J by 4 bases, with 11 bases left in between. The germline CDR1 and CDR2 sequences are SEHNR and FQNEAQ (reference sequence).

In its sample, this clonotype was seen many times. The chain couples TRBV7-9 to TRBJ1-6, with TRBD1 as a possible D gene (6 bases). This CDR3 region has 12 residues. The germline V gene has CDR1 SEHNR and CDR2 FQNEAQ (reference sequence). Deletions cut 4 bases from V and 12 bases from J, with 10 bases between. The CDR3 reads CASSSQGGPLHF. The CDR3 bases are TGTGCCAGCAGCTCTCAAGGGGGACCCCTCCACTTT.